A single sample is the source of the 20 T cell receptor delta chains below, sequenced in a study of γδ T cells in repeated Plasmodium falciparum infection. TCRdb processed the multiplex PCR reads again with the CATT caller. The repertoire includes roughly 50,000 delta-chain clones, over 1.5% of them detected once, and over 7% sits in the top ten. Bulk repertoires came from Vgamma9/Vdelta2+ or Vdelta2-negative gammadelta T cells flow-sorted from PBMC. The sequencing sample was made of gamma-delta T cells from blood. The receptors were sampled from a pool of human donors (malaria-infected and uninfected, not separated).

To note about this clone: The TCRdb protein, from a much larger clone, departs from this DNA's translation at residue 6, likely by read error; the protein shown derives from the DNA. CDR3 sequence reads: CALGEPNWGITDKLIF. CDR3 coding DNA: TGTGCTCTTGGGGAGCCCAACTGGGGGATAACCGATAAACTCATCTTT. This rearrangement joins TRDV1 to TRDJ1, with 11 bases fitting TRDD3. The CDR3 is made up of 16 amino acids. Germline CDR1 and CDR2: TSWWSYY and QGS. The V and J ends lost 3 bases and 2 bases, in that order; junction bases with no gene match: 5.

In its sample, this clone ranks as medium-sized. The chain couples TRDV1 to TRDJ1; 7 nucleotides agree with TRDD3. The CDR3 totals 20 residues. V trimming: 3 bases; J trimming: 0 bases; junction bases outside the gene matches: 19. The germline gives CDR1 TSWWSYY, CDR2 QGS. This chain's CDR3 is CALGEFPTPYWGGDTDKLIF. The CDR3 DNA is TGTGCTCTTGGGGAGTTCCCAACGCCGTACTGGGGAGGGGACACCGATAAACTCATCTTT.

In its sample, this clone was seen a few times. TCRdb's protein, taken from a much larger clone, differs from this DNA's translation at residue 10, likely owing to a read error; the protein displayed comes from the DNA. The chain has TRDV3 and TRDJ1, with 8 nucleotides matching TRDD3. TCRdb does not report a J gene; here it was assigned by matching the DNA to germline references. Germline values: CDR1 TVYSNPD, CDR2 GDNSRS (reference sequence). This CDR3 has 19 residues. V shed 2 bases and J 0 bases; nucleotides not matched to a gene: 20. The DNA for the CDR3 is TGTGCCTTTCTACTTCCTTACTGGGGGGTACCCTTTTACACCGATAAACTCATCTTT. Translating it yields CAFLLPYWGVPFYTDKLIF.

This clone is deemed medium-sized. The sample holds other DNA sequences that translate to the same CDR3. This chain connects TRDV1 to TRDJ1, with D perhaps TRDD3 (10 bases). Between the trimmed V and J ends, which lost 3 bases and 2 bases, there was a span of 34 bases. Germline loops: CDR1 TSWWSYY, CDR2 QGS. This CDR3 comprises 22 residues. Here the CDR3 DNA reads TGTGCTCTTGGGGACAGGCCTTCCTACGGGACGAGGTGGGGGATACAGACCGATAAACTCATCTTT. Protein product: CALGDRPSYGTRWGIQTDKLIF.

About this clone itself: TCRdb shows a much larger clone's protein in place of this DNA's translation, and the two differ at residue 8, likely through a read error; the protein shown is translated from the DNA. The rearrangement joins TRDV3 to TRDJ1; a possible D gene is TRDD3 (5 bases). Germline-derived CDR1 and CDR2 are TVYSNPD and GDNSRS (reference sequence). The CDR3 contains 12 residues. V lost 2 bases to trimming and J lost 12 bases, with 19 bases between them. The CDR3 here is CAFVAGPERVIF. The CDR3, as DNA: TGTGCCTTTGTAGCTGGGCCGGAGAGGGTCATCTTT.

This clone was recorded many times. A far larger clone is a single base away, which makes a read error likely. Different DNA sequences within this sample yield the same CDR3. V gene TRDV1 combines with J gene TRDJ1; TRDD2 or TRDD3 may be the D gene (5 bases each). Germline assignment: CDR1 TSWWSYY and CDR2 QGS. CDR3 length: 18 residues. In DNA, the CDR3 is TGTGCTCTCGGGGAGCTTAGGTCCCCTACTCCGGGTACCGATAAACTCATCTTT. It yields the protein CALGELRSPTPGTDKLIF.

This clone was counted many times. Here the CDR3 DNA reads TGTGCTCTTGGGGAAGAAACCCCTACTGGGGGTTTCACCGATAAACTCATCTTT. Translation: CALGEETPTGGFTDKLIF. The rearrangement joins TRDV1 to TRDJ1; 8 nucleotides match TRDD3. CDR3 length equals 18 residues. Trimming removed 2 bases from V and 1 base from J; junction bases left unmatched: 12. The germline gives CDR1 TSWWSYY, CDR2 QGS.

This clone has more than one count but fewer than ten. TCRdb has a much larger clone's protein, which differs at residue 6 from the translation of this DNA, likely because of a read error; what is shown is the protein translated from the DNA. The rearrangement links TRDV2 to TRDJ1; a weak D match, TRDD3 (5 bases). No J gene was available from TCRdb, and it was assigned here by a germline match of the DNA. The CDR3 has 16 amino acids. Germline values: CDR1 GEAIGNYY, CDR2 EKD. With 0 bases removed from V and 4 bases from J, the gap between germline ends came to 17 bases. The CDR3 region is CACDTAGAVTDDKLIF. CDR3 DNA: TGTGCCTGTGACACCGCGGGGGCCGTGACGGACGATAAACTCATCTTT.

This clone came up many times. Different DNA sequences within this sample yield the same CDR3. The V and J genes are TRDV2 and TRDJ1; D gene uncertain. The V gene's germline CDR1 is GEAIGNYY and CDR2 EKD. The CDR3 consists of 13 residues. Trimming left V 1 base short and J 0 bases short, with 5 bases between. CDR3 in DNA: TGTGCCTGTGACACGTTCAACACCGATAAACTCATCTTT. Protein sequence: CACDTFNTDKLIF.

Details on this clone: TCRdb's listed protein matches a much larger clone and diverges from this DNA's translation at residue 7, likely through a read error; the protein shown comes from the DNA. This chain links TRDV1 with TRDJ1, with D possibly matching TRDD3 (6 bases). V gave up 4 bases and J gave up 1 base, with 28 bases separating them. CDR1 and CDR2 (germline): TSWWSYY, QGS. The CDR3 covers 20 residues. The CDR3 is CALGGPILGWGKWCTDKLIF. The CDR3 nucleotides are TGTGCTCTTGGGGGGCCTATCCTTGGCTGGGGAAAATGGTGCACCGATAAACTCATCTTT.

In its sample, this clone was seen many times. The protein recorded in TCRdb matches a much larger clone and deviates from this DNA's translation at residue 5, suggesting a read error; the protein here is obtained by translating the DNA. This sequence joins TRDV2 and TRDJ2; D might be TRDD3 (5 bases). From germline, CDR1 is GEAIGNYY and CDR2 EKD. The CDR3 consists of 14 residues. Trimming shortened V by 3 bases and J by 4 bases, and 11 bases separated the two germline ends. The CDR3 DNA follows: TGTGCCTGTGACGCCATTACTGGGACAGCACAACTCTTCTTT. This sequence encodes CACDAITGTAQLFF.

Regarding this clone: The protein recorded in TCRdb matches a much larger clone and deviates from this DNA's translation at residue 10, suggesting a read error; the protein here is obtained by translating the DNA. This chain joins TRDV1 and TRDJ1, with D possibly matching TRDD3 (7 bases). Between the trimmed V and J ends, which lost 0 bases and 0 bases, there was a span of 26 bases. Germline lookup yields CDR1 TSWWSYY and CDR2 QGS. CDR3 length: 21 amino acids. The CDR3 region has the DNA TGTGCTCTTGGGGAACTAGGGTTTCCTTTCTTCCTGGGGGGTTACACCGATAAACTCATCTTT. This translates into CALGELGFPFFLGGYTDKLIF.

This clone was picked up many times. The TCRdb protein and the DNA translation do not line up at residue 9; the protein shown here was made by translating the DNA. The chain employs TRDV1 and TRDJ1, with 7 bases that match TRDD3. This CDR3 has 13 residues. V lost 6 bases to trimming and J lost 4 bases; unmatched junction nucleotides: 5. CDR1 and CDR2 (germline): TSWWSYY, QGS. CDR3 loop: CALGRGMVDKLIF. The CDR3 DNA reads as TGTGCTCTTGGTAGGGGGATGGTCGATAAACTCATCTTT.

A word on this clone: The protein held in TCRdb is that of a much larger clone and does not match this DNA's translation at residue 4, likely because of a read error; the protein shown is translated from the DNA. The chain uses TRDV2 and TRDJ1, with D maybe TRDD3 (6 bases). Matching the DNA to germline supplied the J gene, which TCRdb does not give. Germline V gene data show CDR1 as GEAIGNYY and CDR2 as EKD. This CDR3 contains 14 residues. DNA for the CDR3: TGTGCCTGTGGCACCGTACTGGGTCCCGATAAACTCATCTTT. It specifies CACGTVLGPDKLIF.

To note about this clone: A much larger clone sits a single nucleotide away, making a read error possible. TRDV1 is the V gene, and the J gene was not called; TRDD3, as called in the table, went unchecked against the DNA. Germline loops: CDR1 TSWWSYY, CDR2 QGS. CDR3 length: 24 amino acids. DNA of the CDR3: TGTGCTCTTGGGGAAAGGCGTTGTCTACGTCCTTACTGGGGGCCTAAATATCGCACCGATAAACTCACCTTT. As protein: CALGERRCLRPYWGPKYRTDKLTF.

A few counts support this clone. A much larger clone sits a single nucleotide away, making a read error possible. This sample includes further DNA sequences coding for the same CDR3. The chain is built from TRDV1 and TRDJ1; D not certain. Looked up from germline, CDR1 is TSWWSYY and CDR2 is QGS. The CDR3 loop spans 17 amino acids. The CDR3 sequence is CALGGAMPSAYTDKLIF. The CDR3 nucleotides read TGTGCTCTTGGGGGGGCCATGCCAAGCGCGTACACCGACAAACTCATCTTT.

Of note for this clone: This likely traces to a read error, being one base from a far larger clone. The sample has other DNA sequences that encode this CDR3 too. The V gene is TRDV1, the J gene TRDJ1, with D possibly matching TRDD3 (6 bases). In germline, CDR1 is TSWWSYY, CDR2 QGS. The CDR3 runs to 20 residues. Here the CDR3 reads CALGEIKGYHRGPYTDKLIF. In nucleotides, the CDR3 is TGTGCTCTCGGGGAAATTAAAGGATACCACAGGGGACCCTACACCGATAAACTCATCTTT.

This clone was observed a handful of times. This likely stems from a read error, as it lies one base from a far larger clone. The same CDR3 also results from other DNA sequences found in this sample. V and J are TRDV1 and TRDJ1; no reliable D call. The germline gives CDR1 TSWWSYY, CDR2 QGS. The CDR3 covers 24 residues. Deletions cut 0 bases from V and 1 base from J, with 36 bases between. In DNA form, the CDR3 reads TGTGCTCTTGGGGAACTCGAGTTTTACCTGTTCAGAGGTGGAATACACCACATCACCGATAAACTCATCTTT. This encodes CALGELEFYLFRGGIHHITDKLIF.

The table lists this clone with a few counts. This may stem from a read error, because a much larger clone lies one nucleotide away. The chain links TRDV1 to TRDJ1, with 8 bases aligning to TRDD3. TCRdb records no J gene; here it was assigned by comparing the DNA to germline. This CDR3 has 19 amino acids. Per the germline V gene, CDR1 is TSWWSYY and CDR2 is QGS. The CDR3, as DNA: TGCGCTCTTGCCGGAGTTTTTCTCGACTGGGGGTTTATCACCGATAAACTCATCTTT. It codes for CALAGVFLDWGFITDKLIF.

This clone was found many times. This chain links TRDV1 with TRDJ1; TRDD3 matches 10 bases. TCRdb lists no J gene, so it was determined here by aligning the DNA to germline. From germline, CDR1 is TSWWSYY and CDR2 QGS. This CDR3 contains 22 residues. Trimming at V came to 1 base and at J to 0 bases, leaving 20 bases not matched to a gene. CDR3 bases: TGTGCTCTTGGGGAACCCTCCCCGCCGCGGGGGACTGGGGGATCGTACACCGATAAACTCATCTTT. Residues: CALGEPSPPRGTGGSYTDKLIF.